This TCR beta chain was retrieved from a study of blood T cell repertoires in COVID-19. Study details: Acute and convalescent COVID-19 specimens originated in the United States, Italy and Spain. The analysed material was cDNA or gDNA that came from T cells, B-cell-depleted T cells, or PBMCs.

Some clones are missing from TCRdb's copy, which holds only in-frame ones; the method was immunoSEQ multiplex PCR. The sample includes about 130,000 clones, roughly 90% seen only once; the top ten take 4.6%. It was during active infection that Seattle patients were enrolled and then longitudinally followed. Germline loops: CDR1 KGHDR, CDR2 SFDVKD. The V segment lost 6 bases and the J segment 5 bases; nucleotides outside the gene matches: 7. The CDR3 has 14 residues. This clonotype was sampled from a man in his 60s with COVID-19, enrolled during active disease. The rearrangement joins TRBV24-1 to TRBJ1-2; TRBD1 matches 8 bases. Input material: peripheral blood. The CDR3 DNA follows: TGTGCCACCAGTCAACCCGGGACAGGTTATGGCTACACCTTC. Amino acids: CATSQPGTGYGYTF.